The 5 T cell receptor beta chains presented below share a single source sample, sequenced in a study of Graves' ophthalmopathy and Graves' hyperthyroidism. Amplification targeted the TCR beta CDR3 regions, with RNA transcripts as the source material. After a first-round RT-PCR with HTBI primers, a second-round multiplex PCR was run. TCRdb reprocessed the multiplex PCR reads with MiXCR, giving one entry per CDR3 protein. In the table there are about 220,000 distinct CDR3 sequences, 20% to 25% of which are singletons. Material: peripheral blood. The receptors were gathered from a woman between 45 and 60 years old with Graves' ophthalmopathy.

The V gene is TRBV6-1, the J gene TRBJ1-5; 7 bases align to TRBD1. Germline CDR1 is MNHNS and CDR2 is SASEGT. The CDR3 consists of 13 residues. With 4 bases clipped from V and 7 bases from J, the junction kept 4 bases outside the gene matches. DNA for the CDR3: TGTGCCAGCAGTGGACAGGGCCGGCAGCCCCAGCATTTT. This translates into CASSGQGRQPQHF.

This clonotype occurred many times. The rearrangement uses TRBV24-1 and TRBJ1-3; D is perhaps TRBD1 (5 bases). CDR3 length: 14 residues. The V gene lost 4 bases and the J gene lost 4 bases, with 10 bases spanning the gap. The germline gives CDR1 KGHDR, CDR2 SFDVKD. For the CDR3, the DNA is TGTGCCACCAGTGACCCAGGGAAAGGAAACACCATATATTTT. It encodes CATSDPGKGNTIYF.

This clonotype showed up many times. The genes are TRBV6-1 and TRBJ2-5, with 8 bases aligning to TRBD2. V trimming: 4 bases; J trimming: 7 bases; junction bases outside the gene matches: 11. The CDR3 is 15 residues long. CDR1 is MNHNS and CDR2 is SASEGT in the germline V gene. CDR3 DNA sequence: TGTGCCAGCAGTGTCTCTTTAAGCGGGAGAGGGACCCAGTACTTC. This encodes CASSVSLSGRGTQYF.

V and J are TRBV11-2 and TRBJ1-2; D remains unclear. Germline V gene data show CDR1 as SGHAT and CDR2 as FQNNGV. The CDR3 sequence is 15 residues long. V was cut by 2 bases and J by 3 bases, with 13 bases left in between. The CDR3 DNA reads TGTGCCAGCAGCTTATCCCCCCCGCCGGACTATGGCTACACCTTC. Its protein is CASSLSPPPDYGYTF. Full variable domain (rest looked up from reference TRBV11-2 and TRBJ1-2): EAGVAQSPRYKIIEKRQSVAFWCNPISGHATLYWYQQILGQGPKLLIQFQNNGVVDDSQLPKDRFSAERLKGVDSTLKIQPAKLEDSAVYLCASSLSPPPDYGYTFGSGTRLTVV.

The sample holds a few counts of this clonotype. CDR3 sequence reads: CASTDNYGYTF. As DNA, the CDR3 is TGTGCCAGCACTGACAACTATGGCTACACCTTC. The gene calls are TRBV27 and TRBJ1-2; D gene unclear. The CDR3 runs 11 residues. Germline V gene data show CDR1 as MNHEY and CDR2 as SMNVEV (reference sequence). V lost 7 bases and J 2 bases, leaving 5 bases between the germline ends.